This is a list of T cell receptor beta chains from one sample in a study of Ad26.COV2.S vaccination and SARS-CoV-2 variants. Produced via immunoSEQ multiplex PCR; TCRdb's table is partial and in-frame only. The sample lists roughly 380,000 clones, just over 90% occurring once. The sequences come from peripheral blood, collected after recovery from COVID-19. Every receptor here comes from a human donor who had recovered from COVID-19. Each CDR3 is given with its conserved first and last residue. D genes are given only for firm matches. Clone size appears in some rows only: once, few, many, or a class for an expanded clone.

-	TRBJ1-3	TRBV9	-	TGTGCCAGCAGCCCTAGTGGGATCCCCTCTGGAAACACCATATATTTT	CASSPSGIPSGNTIYF
TRBD2	TRBJ2-5	TRBV19	once	TGTGCCAGTAGTATCTACGGGACTATCCAAGAGACCCAGTACTTC	CASSIYGTIQETQYF
-	TRBJ1-6	TRBV28	-	TGTGCCAGCAGTTCCGCGCCCGCGAATAATTCACCCCTCCACTTT	CASSSAPANNSPLHF
TRBD1	TRBJ1-6	TRBV19	-	TGTGCCAGTAGGCTCGGACAGGGTTCACCCCTCCACTTT	CASRLGQGSPLHF
-	TRBJ2-5	TRBV6-2/TRBV6-3	-	TGTGCCAGCAGTTACTGGGGATTCCGGGACACTCACTATCAAGAGACCCAGTACTTC	CASSYWGFRDTHYQETQYF
-	TRBJ2-7	TRBV5-4	-	TGTGCCAGCAGCTCGAGGGGTCAGCCCTACGAGCAGTACTTC	CASSSRGQPYEQYF
-	TRBJ1-1	TRBV19	-	TGTGCCAGTAATAGGGCCCAGGGAGCGGGGGGGACTGAAGCTTTCTTT	CASNRAQGAGGTEAFF
TRBD2	TRBJ2-1	TRBV5-6	-	TGTGCCAGCAGCTGGGTGCTAGCGGGGGGGCCGGGAAACAATGAGCAGTTCTTC	CASSWVLAGGPGNNEQFF
-	TRBJ2-3	TRBV5-1	-	TGCGCCAGCAGCTTCGGGGACGGCCGTCTGGGCGATACGCAGTATTTT	CASSFGDGRLGDTQYF
-	TRBJ2-5	TRBV14	-	TGTGCCAGCAGACTTGGGGGGCAGGAGACCCAGTACTTC	CASRLGGQETQYF
-	TRBJ1-1	TRBV9	-	TGTGCCAGCAGCGTAAGGGGAGCTGGCACTGAAGCTTTCTTT	CASSVRGAGTEAFF
-	TRBJ2-3	TRBV9	-	TGTGCCAGCAGCGTAGTGGATTCAGATACGCAGTATTTT	CASSVVDSDTQYF
TRBD2	TRBJ2-1	TRBV12-5	-	TGTGCTAGTGGTGGCGATGGACTAGCGGGGGGAGGAGAGCAGTTCTTC	CASGGDGLAGGGEQFF
-	TRBJ1-1	TRBV4-3	-	TGCGCCAGCAGCCAAGAACTCGACACTGAAGCTTTCTTT	CASSQELDTEAFF
TRBD1	TRBJ2-2	TRBV4-1	-	TGCGCCAGCAGCCAAGTGGGGACAGCGAACACCGGGGAGCTGTTTTTT	CASSQVGTANTGELFF
TRBD1	TRBJ1-4	TRBV18	once	TGTGCCAGCTCACCACTTTCCGGGACAGGGGGTGAAAAACTGTTTTTT	CASSPLSGTGGEKLFF
TRBD2	TRBJ2-2	TRBV9	-	TGTGCCAGCAGCGTCTCGGGACTAGCGGGGGCCGGGGAGCTGTTTTTT	CASSVSGLAGAGELFF
TRBD1	TRBJ2-1	TRBV19	-	TGTGCCAGTAAGGGACAGGGAACATACAATGAGCAGTTCTTC	CASKGQGTYNEQFF
-	TRBJ2-7	TRBV10-1	-	TGCGCCAGCAGTGATCCCGGGGACGAGCAGTACTTC	CASSDPGDEQYF
TRBD1	TRBJ2-3	TRBV19	once	TGTGCCAGTAAGGGACAGACCGCTAGCACAGATACGCAGTATTTT	CASKGQTASTDTQYF
-	TRBJ1-1	TRBV5-6	-	TGTGCCAGCAGCCACAGGGTCGGGAAGACTGAAGCTTTCTTT	CASSHRVGKTEAFF
-	TRBJ1-2	TRBV2	-	TGTGCCAGCAGCGAACCCAGACCGGGACCATCGCCCTATGGCTACACCTTC	CASSEPRPGPSPYGYTF
TRBD1	TRBJ1-2	TRBV23-1	-	TGCGCCAGCAGTCCTCATAGGGGACAGGGTAAAAACTATGGCTACACCTTC	CASSPHRGQGKNYGYTF
-	TRBJ1-5	TRBV2	-	TGTGCCAGCAGGGCCCGGGACAATAGCAATCAGCCCCAGCATTTT	CASRARDNSNQPQHF
TRBD2	TRBJ2-7	TRBV4-1	-	TGCGCCAGCAGCCTTAGCCCCCTAGCGGGGGGGCGCGAGCAGTACTTC	CASSLSPLAGGREQYF
TRBD1	TRBJ1-1	TRBV4-1	-	TGCGCCAGCAGCACGGGGACAGTGAACACTGAAGCTTTCTTT	CASSTGTVNTEAFF
-	TRBJ1-5	TRBV6-1	-	TGTGCCAGCAGTGAAAGCGTGGGTGACAGACCGCCCCAGCATTTT	CASSESVGDRPPQHF
-	TRBJ2-1	TRBV11-1	-	TGTGCCAGCAGCTTGGGCCCCTACAATGAGCAGTTCTTC	CASSLGPYNEQFF
-	TRBJ1-1	TRBV5-1	-	TGCGCCAGCAGCTTGGGGATTGACAGGTACACTGAAGCTTTCTTT	CASSLGIDRYTEAFF
-	TRBJ1-1	TRBV5-6	-	TGTGCCAGCACCTGGGGTCTTGAAGCTTTCTTT	CASTWGLEAFF
-	TRBJ2-1	TRBV7-2	-	TGTGCCAGCAGCTTAGTCCTGCCCTTTGGGGAGCAGTTCTTC	CASSLVLPFGEQFF
TRBD1	TRBJ2-5	TRBV24-1	-	TGTGCCACCAGAGGGGGCCAGACCCAGTACTTC	CATRGGQTQYF
TRBD1	TRBJ1-4	TRBV7-2	-	TGTGCCAGCAGCTTAAACAGGGGCGTCAATGAAAAACTGTTTTTT	CASSLNRGVNEKLFF
TRBD1	TRBJ1-1	TRBV2	-	TGTGCCAGCAGTGGACAGGGAGGTCTTTTTAAAGCTTTCTTT	CASSGQGGLFKAFF
TRBD1	TRBJ1-4	TRBV7-8	-	TGTGCCAGCAGCTCCCAGGGGGGTAATGAAAAACTGTTTTTT	CASSSQGGNEKLFF
-	TRBJ2-2	TRBV11-2	-	TGTGCCAGCAGCTTAGACGCGGGCACCGGGGAGCTGTTTTTT	CASSLDAGTGELFF
-	TRBJ1-1	TRBV7-9	-	TGTGCCAGCAGTCCTTCGGGTTCTGAAGCTTTCTTT	CASSPSGSEAFF
-	TRBJ1-1	TRBV12-3/TRBV12-4	once	TGTGCCAGCAGTGCCTTAGGGGACACTGAAGCTTTCTTT	CASSALGDTEAFF
TRBD2	TRBJ2-4	TRBV4-1	-	TGCGCCAGCAGCCAAGATATCAGCGGGGGGGTAACAGCCAAAAACATTCAGTACTTC	CASSQDISGGVTAKNIQYF
TRBD2	TRBJ2-5	TRBV29-1	-	TGCAGCGTTTCCGTAGCGGGGGCCCTTATGGGGACCCAGTACTTC	CSVSVAGALMGTQYF
TRBD1	TRBJ1-1	TRBV4-3	-	TGCGCCAGCAGCCAAGATGGAGGGACAGGGGACTTGAACACTGAAGCTTTCTTT	CASSQDGGTGDLNTEAFF
TRBD1	TRBJ2-7	TRBV25-1	-	TGTGCCAGCGAGGACAGGGTCCACGAGCAGTACTTC	CASEDRVHEQYF
TRBD1	TRBJ1-1	TRBV5-1	-	TGCGCCAGCAGCCCAGGGACAGCTGCCTTTGAAGCTTTCTTT	CASSPGTAAFEAFF
-	TRBJ1-2	TRBV14	-	TGTGCCAGCAGTCCAGGACGGGTGAATGGCTACACCTTC	CASSPGRVNGYTF
-	TRBJ1-4	TRBV24-1	once	TGTGCCACCAGGGCGGACAGCTCTAATGAAAAACTGTTTTTT	CATRADSSNEKLFF
TRBD1	TRBJ1-4	TRBV5-1	-	TGCGCCAGCAGCCCCGGGACAGGGGGGGAAAAACTGTTTTTT	CASSPGTGGEKLFF
-	TRBJ2-5	TRBV12-3/TRBV12-4	-	TGTGCCAGCAGTTCCTGGGGGGAGACCCAGTACTTC	CASSSWGETQYF
-	TRBJ1-5	TRBV6-1	-	TGTGCCAGCAGTGAAAGATTCCATCAGCCCCAGCATTTT	CASSERFHQPQHF